This T cell receptor beta chain was sequenced during a study of PD-1 blockade in classical Hodgkin lymphoma. The data were produced by immunoSEQ multiplex PCR, yet TCRdb's version contains in-frame clones alone and is incomplete. The sample yields about 66,000 clones, about two thirds seen once. With no exception, relapse followed autologous stem cell transplantation in all patients, and brentuximab vedotin exposure varied. This clone was found a few times. The V end was cut by 5 bases, the J end by 3 bases, with 15 bases between. The CDR3 covers 15 residues. The V gene's germline CDR1 is MNHNS and CDR2 SASEGT.

The origin of this receptor is a human donor with classical Hodgkin lymphoma. V usage is TRBV6-1 and J usage is TRBJ2-3; D is possibly TRBD2 (6 bases). The source material was peripheral blood mononuclear cells (PBMCs), sampled before the second cycle of nivolumab. CDR3 sequence (DNA): TGTGCCAGCAGTCAAAGACTAGGAGAGACAGATACGCAGTATTTT. Amino acid sequence: CASSQRLGETDTQYF.